The 15 T cell receptor beta chains reported below all come from one sample, sequenced in a study of T-cell reconstitution after alpha-beta-depleted transplantation in children. During its preparation, the TCRbeta library received unique molecular identifiers. TCRdb re-derived calls from the PCR reads in MiXCR, one entry per CDR3 protein. The sample carries about 400,000 distinct CDR3 sequences, 20% recorded once. This specimen consisted of PBMCs from the stem cell graft donor, obtained from the stem cell graft. Receptors originate from a human donor who donated a stem cell graft to a child with acute myeloid leukemia.

This clonotype was seen more than once but under ten times. The gene calls are TRBV29-1 and TRBJ2-3, with D possibly being TRBD1 (5 bases). CDR3 length equals 13 residues. The V end was cut by 7 bases, the J end by 0 bases, with 11 bases between. CDR1 is SQVTM, CDR2 ANQGSEA, per germline. The CDR3 DNA is TGCAGCGAAAGGGGCGTTAGCACAGATACGCAGTATTTT. It is translated as CSERGVSTDTQYF.

The gene calls are TRBV5-1 and TRBJ2-1; 11 bases align to TRBD1. Per the germline V gene, CDR1 is SGHRS and CDR2 is YFSETQ. There are 16 residues in the CDR3. Trimming cost V 0 bases and J 7 bases; bases outside gene matches: 6. This chain's CDR3 is CASSLVGTGGSNEQFF. CDR3 bases: TGCGCCAGCAGCTTGGTTGGGACAGGGGGTTCTAATGAGCAGTTCTTC.

The V call is TRBV18, the J call TRBJ1-1; D is perhaps TRBD1 (6 bases). Germline CDR1 KGHSH, CDR2 LQKENI. Trimming removed 2 bases at V and 2 bases at J, with 15 bases between. The CDR3 totals 16 residues. CDR3 nucleotides: TGTGCCAGCTCACCAATAAGTGGGGGGCTAAACACTGAAGCTTTCTTT. Translation: CASSPISGGLNTEAFF.

This clonotype was observed many times. The CDR3 is CSSRGTSDTQYF. The CDR3 DNA is TGCAGCTCCAGGGGGACGTCCGATACGCAGTATTTT. The V and J genes are TRBV29-1 and TRBJ2-3, with 7 bases fitting TRBD1. This CDR3 comprises 12 residues. The germline CDR1 and CDR2 sequences are SQVTM and ANQGSEA. V lost 8 bases and J lost 6; bases outside the gene matches: 8.

This clonotype was picked up a small number of times. The CDR3 here is CATSGVNTGELFF. CDR3 nucleotides: TGTGCCACCAGTGGGGTGAACACCGGGGAGCTGTTTTTT. The chain recombines TRBV24-1 with TRBJ2-2; D is ambiguous. V dropped 5 bases and J dropped 1 base, with 4 bases sitting between them. Germline V gene data show CDR1 as KGHDR and CDR2 as SFDVKD. This CDR3 spans 13 amino acids.

The rearrangement links TRBV7-2 to TRBJ1-5; D is unclear. The CDR3 is 15 residues long. The germline V gene has CDR1 SGHTA and CDR2 FQGNSA. Between the trimmed V and J ends, which lost 1 base and 1 base, there was a span of 8 bases. CDR3 sequence (DNA): TGTGCCAGCAGCTTAGAGCCAGGAAGCAATCAGCCCCAGCATTTT. This codes for CASSLEPGSNQPQHF.

This clonotype has more than one count but fewer than ten. The V and J genes are TRBV20-1 and TRBJ2-1; D call uncertain. V was pared by 0 bases and J by 6 bases, with 18 bases between. Germline V CDR1 and CDR2: DFQATT, SNEGSKA (reference sequence). The CDR3 covers 16 residues. The CDR3 loop is CSARDRVGALSNEQFF. The CDR3 DNA follows: TGCAGTGCTAGAGATCGTGTAGGCGCGCTGAGCAATGAGCAGTTCTTC.

The chain has TRBV25-1 and TRBJ2-1; D is unresolved. This CDR3 is 12 amino acids long. V lost 3 bases and J 6 bases, leaving 6 bases between the germline ends. Germline V gene sequence: CDR1 MGHDK, CDR2 SYGVNS. The CDR3 DNA sequence: TGTGCCAGCAGTGATAGTACCAATGAGCAGTTCTTC. This codes for CASSDSTNEQFF.

CDR3 loop: CSVLRRDRGEANYGYTF. DNA of the CDR3: TGCAGCGTGCTCCGCCGGGACAGGGGGGAAGCTAACTATGGCTACACCTTC. The gene calls are TRBV29-1 and TRBJ1-2, with TRBD1 identical over 11 bases. From germline, CDR1 is SQVTM and CDR2 ANQGSEA. The CDR3 consists of 17 residues. V was pared by 6 bases and J by 0 bases, with 12 bases of the junction left unmatched.

This clonotype was counted between two and nine times. DNA for the CDR3: TGCAGTGCCCTGGAAATGAACACCGGGGAGCTGTTTTTT. Protein product: CSALEMNTGELFF. The rearrangement uses TRBV20-1 and TRBJ2-2, with no clear D. This CDR3 has 13 amino acids. Germline V gives CDR1 DFQATT, CDR2 SNEGSKA (reference sequence). V was trimmed by 6 bases and J by 1 base, leaving 9 bases between them.

The table lists this clonotype with many counts. The rearrangement joins TRBV7-2 to TRBJ2-7, with 8 nucleotides matching TRBD2. The germline CDR1 and CDR2 sequences are SGHTA and FQGNSA. The CDR3 totals 16 residues. After removal of 1 base from V and 1 base from J, the junction contained 6 bases not matched to a gene. The CDR3 DNA follows: TGTGCCAGCAGCTTAGGGGGACGGGAGGGATCCTACGAGCAGTACTTC. Amino acids: CASSLGGREGSYEQYF.

This clonotype occurred a few times. Here the CDR3 reads CASNRGLEGDEQFF. CDR3 nucleotides: TGTGCCAGCAACCGGGGACTAGAAGGTGATGAGCAGTTCTTC. This sequence joins TRBV7-3 and TRBJ2-1; 8 bases fit TRBD2. The J segment lost 8 bases and the V segment lost 7 bases, leaving 10 bases of the junction unmatched. The germline CDR1 and CDR2 sequences are SGHTA and FQGTGA. CDR3 length: 14 residues. Looking up the rest from reference TRBV7-3 and TRBJ2-1 gives the full variable domain: GAGVSQTPSNKVTEKGKYVELRCDPISGHTALYWYRQSLGQGPEFLIYFQGTGAADDSGLPNDRFFAVRPEGSVSTLKIQRTERGDSAVYLCASNRGLEGDEQFFGPGTRLTVL.

This clonotype was recorded at least ten times. The genes are TRBV12-3 or TRBV12-4 and TRBJ2-7, with 9 nucleotides matching TRBD1. V shed 5 bases, J shed 5 bases, and the junction held 7 bases outside the gene matches. This CDR3 comprises 14 residues. The CDR3 here is CASSKHRGLNEQYF. CDR3 bases: TGTGCCAGCAGTAAACACAGGGGGCTGAACGAGCAGTACTTC.

This clonotype was observed a few times. The chain couples TRBV20-1 to TRBJ2-7; 8 positions match TRBD2. The ends lost 1 base at V and 0 bases at J; junction bases unmatched: 5. CDR1 is DFQATT, CDR2 SNEGSKA, per germline (reference sequence). The CDR3 extends over 15 amino acids. CDR3 loop: CSARVPAGVSYEQYF. CDR3 DNA: TGCAGTGCTAGAGTACCAGCGGGGGTCTCCTACGAGCAGTACTTC.

The V gene is TRBV4-1, the J gene TRBJ1-1; 7 bases align to TRBD1. Per germline, CDR1 MGHRA and CDR2 YSYEKL. CDR3 length equals 14 residues. The V and J ends lost 3 bases and 4 bases, in that order; junction bases with no gene match: 5. The CDR3 loop is CASSQRGRGTEAFF. As DNA, the CDR3 is TGCGCCAGCAGCCAGAGGGGGCGAGGCACTGAAGCTTTCTTT.